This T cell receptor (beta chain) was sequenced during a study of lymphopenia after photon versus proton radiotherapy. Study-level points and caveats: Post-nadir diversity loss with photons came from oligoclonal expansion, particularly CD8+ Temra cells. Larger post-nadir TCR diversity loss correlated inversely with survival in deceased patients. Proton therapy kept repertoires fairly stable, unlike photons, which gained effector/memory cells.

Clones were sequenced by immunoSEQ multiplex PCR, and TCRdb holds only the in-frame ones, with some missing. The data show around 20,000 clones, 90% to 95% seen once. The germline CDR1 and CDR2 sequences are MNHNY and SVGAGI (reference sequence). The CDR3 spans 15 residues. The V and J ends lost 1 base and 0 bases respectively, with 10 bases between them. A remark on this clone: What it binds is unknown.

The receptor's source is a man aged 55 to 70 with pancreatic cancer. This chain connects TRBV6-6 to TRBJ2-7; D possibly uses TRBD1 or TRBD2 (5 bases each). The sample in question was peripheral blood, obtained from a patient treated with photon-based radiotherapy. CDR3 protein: CASSYFTGTSYEQYF. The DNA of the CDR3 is TGTGCCAGCAGTTACTTTACGGGGACCTCCTACGAGCAGTACTTC.